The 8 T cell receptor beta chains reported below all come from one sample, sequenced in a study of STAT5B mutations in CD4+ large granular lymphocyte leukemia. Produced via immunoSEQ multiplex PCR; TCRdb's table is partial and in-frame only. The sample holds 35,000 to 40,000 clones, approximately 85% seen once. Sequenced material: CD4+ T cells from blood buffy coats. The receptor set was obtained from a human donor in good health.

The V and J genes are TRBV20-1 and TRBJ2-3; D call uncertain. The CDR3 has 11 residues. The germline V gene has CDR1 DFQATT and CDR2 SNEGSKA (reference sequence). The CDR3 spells CPEGRPDTQYF. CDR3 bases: TGCCCTGAAGGTAGGCCAGATACGCAGTATTTT.

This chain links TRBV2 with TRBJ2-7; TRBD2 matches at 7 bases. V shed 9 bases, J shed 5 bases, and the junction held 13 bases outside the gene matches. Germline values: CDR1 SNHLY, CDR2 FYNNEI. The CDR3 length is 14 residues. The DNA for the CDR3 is TGTGCCAGTCGGTGGCAGGTGGCGGGGGACGAGCAGTACTTC. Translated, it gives CASRWQVAGDEQYF.

Here the CDR3 reads CASSLGPLGAETQYF. DNA of the CDR3: TGTGCCAGCAGCCTTGGACCCCTAGGAGCAGAGACCCAGTACTTC. The chain uses TRBV2 and TRBJ2-5, with D uncertain. Per the germline V gene, CDR1 is SNHLY and CDR2 is FYNNEI. Trimming left V 6 bases short and J 4 bases short, with 18 bases between. CDR3 size: 15 residues.

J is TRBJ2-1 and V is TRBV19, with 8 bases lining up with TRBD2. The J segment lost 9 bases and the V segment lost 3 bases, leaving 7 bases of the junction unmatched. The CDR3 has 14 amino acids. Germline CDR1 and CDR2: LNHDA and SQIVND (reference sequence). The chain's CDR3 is CASSIKREQGEQFF. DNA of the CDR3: TGTGCCAGTAGTATCAAGCGGGAGCAGGGTGAGCAGTTCTTC.

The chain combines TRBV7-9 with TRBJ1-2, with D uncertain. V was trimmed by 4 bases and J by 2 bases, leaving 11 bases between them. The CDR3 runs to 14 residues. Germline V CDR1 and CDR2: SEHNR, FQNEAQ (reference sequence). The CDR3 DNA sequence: TGTGCCAGCAGCTCGCACCAAGCCAACTATGGCTACACCTTC. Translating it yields CASSSHQANYGYTF.

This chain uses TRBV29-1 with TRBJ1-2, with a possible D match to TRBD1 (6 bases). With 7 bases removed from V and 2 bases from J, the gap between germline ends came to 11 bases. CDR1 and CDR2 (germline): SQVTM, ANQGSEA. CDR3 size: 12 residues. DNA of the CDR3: TGCAGCGATTGGACAGCAAACTATGGCTACACCTTC. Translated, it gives CSDWTANYGYTF.

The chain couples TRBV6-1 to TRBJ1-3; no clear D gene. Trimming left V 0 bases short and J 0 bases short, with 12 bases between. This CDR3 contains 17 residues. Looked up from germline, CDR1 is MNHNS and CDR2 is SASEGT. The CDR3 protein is CASSEAGRVISGNTIYF. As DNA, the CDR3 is TGTGCCAGCAGTGAAGCAGGGCGGGTGATCTCTGGAAACACCATATATTTT.

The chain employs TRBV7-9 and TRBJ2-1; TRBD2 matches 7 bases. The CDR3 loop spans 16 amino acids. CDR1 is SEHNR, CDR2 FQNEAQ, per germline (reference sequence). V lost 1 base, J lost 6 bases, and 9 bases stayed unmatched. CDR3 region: CASSLGAHWGGNEQFF. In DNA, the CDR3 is TGTGCCAGCAGCTTAGGAGCCCATTGGGGGGGCAATGAGCAGTTCTTC.